The present T cell receptor beta chain was sequenced within a study of blood T cells in healthy people across ages. Germline values: CDR1 MNHNS, CDR2 SASEGT. V dropped 6 bases and J dropped 1 base, with 17 bases sitting between them. The CDR3 length is 16 residues. Combining a sample-barcoded 5' primer with a J-beta primer mix, a second PCR ran for about 7 to 12 cycles. In TCRdb, the 5' RACE reads were re-called with MiXCR into one record per CDR3 protein. The table shows roughly 500,000 distinct CDR3 sequences, with 24% occurring only once. This clonotype came up a few times. The antigen is undetermined. Overall study results and limits: There was no known CMV status for donors, so expanded clonotype changes were possibly confounded.

The same sample was also studied in work on T cells of mothers and their children. According to that study: Over 9.5 million reads per mother and roughly 3 million per child were obtained. Clones that were microchimeric and persistent were not detected among T cells.

This sequence joins TRBV6-1 and TRBJ2-3, with D unclear. This receptor was identified in a boy younger than 18 in good health. Input material: blood. CDR3 amino acids: CASRWSVGPGTDTQYF. CDR3 coding DNA: TGTGCCAGCAGATGGTCAGTCGGACCGGGCACAGATACGCAGTATTTT.